This T cell receptor (beta chain) derives from a study of blood T cell repertoires in COVID-19. Study background: Samples representing acute and convalescent COVID-19 were sourced from the United States, Italy and Spain. PBMCs, B-cell-depleted T cells, or T cells provided the cDNA or gDNA that made up the material.

How the authors handled the data: Amplified reference gene primers provided the basis for estimating nucleated cell counts. Assay used: immunoSEQ multiplex PCR; TCRdb lists only in-frame clones, some missing. The V and J calls and clone size come from that table; D and trimming were worked out from the DNA. The sample lists some 170,000 clones, more than 75% seen once, with roughly 7.8% in the top ten. There are 15 residues in the CDR3. Germline V CDR1 and CDR2: SGHAT, FQNNGV. The V gene lost 5 bases and the J gene lost 0 bases, with 13 bases spanning the gap. The sequenced material came from peripheral blood. V and J are TRBV11-2 and TRBJ1-2, with D maybe TRBD1 (6 bases). The TCR originated in a woman aged 45-59 years with active or convalescent COVID-19. In DNA, the CDR3 is TGTGCCAGCAGCCACGAACAGGGATCTAACTATGGCTACACCTTC. Translation gives CASSHEQGSNYGYTF.